The 16 T cell receptor beta chains below all came from one sample that was sequenced in a study of T cell repertoires in cytomegalovirus infection. Each CDR3 protein gets one entry after TCRdb re-called the reads with MiXCR. The sample yields tens of thousands of distinct CDR3 sequences, 20% to 30% seen once. Their specific antigens are unknown. Sequences were derived from CD8+ T cells from cultured PBMCs, sampled from culture after CMV antigen stimulation. The receptors come from a human donor in good health (CMV status not recorded). Some clones in this sample may be carry-over from other donors' samples.

The gene calls are TRBV19 and TRBJ2-5, with 13 positions matching TRBD2. The germline CDR1 and CDR2 sequences are LNHDA and SQIVND (reference sequence). This CDR3 has 16 amino acids. V dropped 8 bases and J dropped 5; count of bases not matched to a gene: 11. CDR3 bases: TGTGCCAGTGAACCCCGACTAGCGGGGGGTTATGAGACCCAGTACTTC. It yields the protein CASEPRLAGGYETQYF.

This clonotype was seen more than once but under ten times. The chain combines TRBV7-2 with TRBJ1-6; D is unclear. This CDR3 has 14 residues. The germline V gene has CDR1 SGHTA and CDR2 FQGNSA. Trimming removed 5 bases from V and 5 bases from J, with 10 bases in between. The CDR3 here is CASSLSPNNSPLHF. The DNA for the CDR3 is TGTGCCAGCAGCCTCAGTCCTAATAATTCACCCCTCCACTTT.

This clonotype showed up many times. The chain has TRBV7-6 and TRBJ1-1; D gene unclear. Trimming left V 1 base short and J 1 base short, with 10 bases between. The CDR3 covers 15 residues. Germline V lookup: CDR1 SGHVS, CDR2 FNYEAQ. DNA for the CDR3: TGTGCCAGCAGCTTAGGGGCAGGAGGGAACACTGAAGCTTTCTTT. It specifies CASSLGAGGNTEAFF.

This clonotype was counted ten times or more. This sequence joins TRBV7-3 and TRBJ2-2; TRBD1 matches 8 bases. The CDR3 covers 13 residues. V lost 4 bases, J lost 6 bases, and 1 base stayed unmatched. Per germline, CDR1 SGHTA and CDR2 FQGTGA. The CDR3 DNA is TGTGCCAGCAGCTCACAGGGGGCCGGGGAGCTGTTTTTT. Amino acid sequence: CASSSQGAGELFF.

The sample holds many counts of this clonotype. This chain links TRBV7-2 with TRBJ2-5; TRBD2 matches at 7 bases. After removal of 2 bases from V and 5 bases from J, the junction contained 8 bases not matched to a gene. There are 15 residues in the CDR3. Germline assignment: CDR1 SGHTA and CDR2 FQGNSA. The CDR3 region is CASSLTASGGETQYF. Written as DNA, the CDR3 is TGTGCCAGCAGCTTAACTGCTAGCGGTGGGGAGACCCAGTACTTC.

For this clonotype: This may arise from a read error, as a much more abundant clone is one base away. The V and J genes are TRBV7-3 and TRBJ2-1, with D possibly TRBD1 on 6 matching bases. Between the trimmed V and J ends, which lost 3 bases and 0 bases, there was a span of 15 bases. Germline V gene lookup returns CDR1 SGHTA and CDR2 FQGTGA. The CDR3 runs 17 residues. CDR3 nucleotide sequence: TGTGCCAGCAGCTTTACGGTGGGGGCTCCCTCCTACAATGAGCAGTTCTTC. This codes for CASSFTVGAPSYNEQFF.

This clonotype has only a few counts. The chain uses TRBV7-9 and TRBJ2-3, with TRBD2 matching over 7 bases. J was trimmed by 4 bases and V by 4 bases; bases with no gene match: 17. The CDR3 extends over 18 amino acids. From germline, CDR1 is SEHNR and CDR2 FQNEAQ (reference sequence). DNA of the CDR3: TGTGCCAGCAGCTCGGGACGTCGGAGCGGGGTCCCTCCAGATACGCAGTATTTT. This codes for CASSSGRRSGVPPDTQYF.

This clonotype was picked up many times. The CDR3 nucleotides read TGTGCCAGCAGCTTAGGGTCCTACGAGCAGTACTTC. Its protein is CASSLGSYEQYF. The V call is TRBV7-9, the J call TRBJ2-7; no reliable D call. The CDR3 is 12 amino acids. CDR1 and CDR2 (germline): SEHNR, FQNEAQ (reference sequence). The V end lost 1 base, the J end lost 1 base, and 2 bases lay between the germline ends.

V and J are TRBV19 and TRBJ2-3; tentative D call: TRBD2 (5 bases). V was cut by 6 bases and J by 2 bases, with 18 bases left in between. This CDR3 spans 16 amino acids. CDR1 is LNHDA, CDR2 SQIVND, per germline (reference sequence). CDR3: CASRTTLYDDTDTQYF. The CDR3 bases are TGTGCCAGTAGGACTACCCTTTACGATGACACAGATACGCAGTATTTT.

This clonotype was counted only a few times. The V call is TRBV24-1, the J call TRBJ2-2; D not certain. Between the trimmed V and J ends, which lost 0 bases and 1 base, there was a span of 2 bases. The germline V gene encodes CDR1 KGHDR and CDR2 SFDVKD. The CDR3 is made up of 14 amino acids. This CDR3 reads CATSDLENTGELFF. CDR3 DNA sequence: TGTGCCACCAGTGATTTGGAGAACACCGGGGAGCTGTTTTTT.

This chain joins TRBV11-2 and TRBJ2-3, with TRBD2 matching 13 bases. Germline V gene data show CDR1 as SGHAT and CDR2 as FQNNGV. The CDR3 sequence is 14 residues long. V shed 9 bases and J 4 bases; nucleotides not matched to a gene: 4. CDR3 residues: CASLLAGGPDTQYF. CDR3 sequence (DNA): TGTGCCAGTTTACTAGCGGGAGGGCCAGATACGCAGTATTTT.

The chain recombines TRBV20-1 with TRBJ2-1; no clear D gene. V lost 3 bases and J lost 0, with 9 bases in between. Germline V gives CDR1 DFQATT, CDR2 SNEGSKA (reference sequence). This CDR3 region has 14 residues. CDR3 sequence (DNA): TGCAGTGCTAGTGGCCTGAGCTCCTACAATGAGCAGTTCTTC. Its protein is CSASGLSSYNEQFF.

In this sample, this clonotype turned up once. One end of the junction fails to match germline, which may point to a read error. The CDR3 DNA sequence: TGCAGCGCGTGGGGCAGCCAAAAGACCCAGTACTTC. Amino acid sequence: CSAWGSQKTQYF. This chain joins TRBV20-1 and TRBJ2-5, with D tentatively TRBD1 (5 bases). The CDR3 extends over 12 amino acids. CDR1 and CDR2 (germline): DFQATT, SNEGSKA (reference sequence).

This clonotype was detected ten times or more. This chain links TRBV27 with TRBJ2-7, with 8 bases lining up with TRBD2. Germline values: CDR1 MNHEY, CDR2 SMNVEV (reference sequence). V shed 3 bases and J 1 base; nucleotides not matched to a gene: 2. This CDR3 has 14 residues. In DNA form, the CDR3 reads TGTGCCAGCAGTTTCGGGGGGGAGTCCTACGAGCAGTACTTC. This gives the protein CASSFGGESYEQYF.

This clonotype was picked up many times. The chain is built from TRBV10-3 and TRBJ1-5; D is unclear. Per germline, CDR1 ENHRY and CDR2 SYGVKD. Trimming removed 0 bases at V and 2 bases at J, with 11 bases between. The CDR3 consists of 16 residues. The CDR3 loop reads CAISESGSEGNQPQHF. CDR3 nucleotide sequence: TGTGCCATCAGTGAGTCGGGGTCGGAAGGCAATCAGCCCCAGCATTTT.

This clonotype was observed a handful of times. The chain couples TRBV20-1 to TRBJ1-1; tentatively, D is TRBD1 (5 bases). The length of the CDR3 is 13 residues. Germline assignment: CDR1 DFQATT and CDR2 SNEGSKA (reference sequence). V was pared by 5 bases and J by 4 bases, with 14 bases between. CDR3 sequence: CSALGDVSTEAFF. The CDR3 region has the DNA TGCAGTGCTCTGGGGGACGTTTCCACTGAAGCTTTCTTT.